This T cell receptor beta chain is from a study of blood T cells in healthy people across ages. CDR3 length: 15 amino acids. Deletions cut 4 bases from V and 5 bases from J, with 17 bases between. Germline V gene data show CDR1 as SNHLY and CDR2 as FYNNEI. Primed by a sample-barcoded 5' primer and a J-beta primer mix, a second PCR proceeded for 7 to 11 cycles. A tag from a template-switch adaptor with 12 random nucleotides marked each cDNA molecule. Each CDR3 protein is one row after TCRdb ran MiXCR on the 5' RACE reads. Altogether hundreds of thousands of distinct CDR3 sequences are present, roughly 47% being singletons, with the ten largest covering 20% to 25%.

The chain uses TRBV2 and TRBJ2-5; D gene ambiguous. Sample: blood. This clonotype was obtained from a woman in her sixties or seventies in good health. The CDR3 sequence: CASSVSPSKAETQYF. CDR3 nucleotides: TGTGCCAGCAGTGTCTCCCCCAGCAAGGCGGAGACCCAGTACTTC.